A single sample is the source of the 31 T cell receptor beta chains below, sequenced in a study of blood T cell repertoires in COVID-19. Clones were sequenced by immunoSEQ multiplex PCR, and TCRdb holds only the in-frame ones, with some missing. The sample includes about 300,000 clones, 87% of them seen just once. The specimen was PBMCs or T cells enriched from blood (not recorded which). The receptor set was obtained from a woman between 25 and 40 years old who had recovered from COVID-19.

This clone showed up just once. The chain joins TRBV15 to TRBJ1-5, with D possibly being TRBD1 (5 bases). There are 15 residues in the CDR3. V was clipped by 1 base and J by 4 bases, with 11 bases between them. The germline gives CDR1 LNHNV, CDR2 YYDKDF (reference sequence). The CDR3 sequence: CATSRGRDQNQPQHF. CDR3 DNA sequence: TGTGCCACCAGCAGAGGGCGGGACCAAAATCAGCCCCAGCATTTT.

The chain couples TRBV7-5 to TRBJ2-1; the table's D gene call, TRBD2, was not cross checked with the DNA. TRBV7-5 is given as a pseudogene. The CDR3 runs 15 residues. The CDR3 sequence is CARSPPGGPYNEQFF. Here the CDR3 DNA reads TGTGCCAGAAGCCCCCCGGGGGGCCCCTACAATGAGCAGTTCTTC.

This clone appeared a single time. CDR3 bases: TGTGCCATCACTCGGGCTCCAGGGAAGGGGGACAATGAGCAGTTCTTC. Translation: CAITRAPGKGDNEQFF. The V and J genes are TRBV10-3 and TRBJ2-1, with a tentative D call TRBD1 (6 bases). Germline CDR1 reads ENHRY; CDR2 reads SYGVKD. The ends were cut back, 7 bases at V and 5 bases at J, with 21 bases in the middle. The CDR3 is 16 amino acids.

The chain is built from TRBV30 and TRBJ1-1; D unresolved. CDR1 is GTSNPN and CDR2 is SVGIG in the germline V gene (reference sequence). The ends were cut back, 5 bases at V and 0 bases at J, with 16 bases in the middle. This CDR3 has 15 amino acids. The chain's CDR3 is CAWQTSGGLNTEAFF. The CDR3 DNA is TGTGCCTGGCAAACCTCTGGCGGGCTGAACACTGAAGCTTTCTTT.

The chain links TRBV11-2 to TRBJ1-2; D gene unclear. The germline gives CDR1 SGHAT, CDR2 FQNNGV. Trimming pared 1 base from V and 8 bases from J, leaving 11 bases between. This CDR3 is 13 amino acids long. This CDR3 is CASSLGRMRGYTF. The CDR3 bases are TGTGCCAGCAGCTTAGGACGGATGAGGGGCTACACCTTC.

The chain recombines TRBV4-3 with TRBJ1-1, with D tentatively TRBD1 (5 bases). CDR3 length: 13 amino acids. Germline V gene sequence: CDR1 LGHNA, CDR2 YSLEER. V lost 0 bases, J lost 10 bases, and 12 bases lay in between. For the CDR3, the DNA is TGCGCCAGCAGCCAAGACGCAGGGTTCCGAGCTTTCTTT. Translated, it gives CASSQDAGFRAFF.

V usage is TRBV7-2 and J usage is TRBJ1-4, with TRBD1 matching 9 bases. This CDR3 contains 15 residues. V trimming: 5 bases; J trimming: 3 bases; junction bases outside the gene matches: 4. CDR1 and CDR2 from the germline V gene are SGHTA and FQGNSA. The CDR3 DNA reads TGTGCCAGCAGCGAACAGGGGGCGGCTAATGAAAAACTGTTTTTT. Protein sequence: CASSEQGAANEKLFF.

The rearrangement links TRBV5-1 to TRBJ1-1, with 9 bases lining up with TRBD1. The CDR3 is 16 residues long. Germline V gene data show CDR1 as SGHRS and CDR2 as YFSETQ. Trimming at V came to 4 bases and at J to 1 base, leaving 8 bases not matched to a gene. CDR3 nucleotides: TGCGCCAGCAGCCCCGGGACAGGGATTTCGAACACTGAAGCTTTCTTT. Translated: CASSPGTGISNTEAFF.

V usage is TRBV21-1 and J usage is TRBJ1-2; TRBD1 is taken as the D call from the table, unchecked against the DNA. TRBV21-1 represents a pseudogene. The CDR3 length is 15 residues. Written as DNA, the CDR3 is TGTGCCAGCAGCAAATGTGGGGGCTACTCCTATGGCTACACCTTC. This encodes CASSKCGGYSYGYTF.

The chain combines TRBV2 with TRBJ1-2; tentatively, D is TRBD1 (6 bases). CDR3 length: 13 amino acids. V was trimmed by 7 bases and J by 8 bases, leaving 17 bases between them. Germline loops: CDR1 SNHLY, CDR2 FYNNEI. CDR3: CASTGRGGDGYTF. In DNA form, the CDR3 reads TGTGCCAGCACCGGGAGGGGGGGCGACGGCTACACCTTC.

The chain uses TRBV25-1 and TRBJ2-4; a possible D gene is TRBD1 (6 bases). In germline, CDR1 is MGHDK, CDR2 SYGVNS. The CDR3 totals 14 residues. Trimming removed 4 bases from V and 3 bases from J, with 10 bases in between. Here the CDR3 reads CASSVGDIKNIQYF. The CDR3, as DNA: TGTGCCAGCAGTGTAGGGGACATCAAAAACATTCAGTACTTC.

The J gene is TRBJ1-4, the V gene TRBV18; 8 bases are shared with TRBD1. Germline assignment: CDR1 KGHSH and CDR2 LQKENI. The J segment lost 2 bases and the V segment lost 3 bases, leaving 2 bases of the junction unmatched. This CDR3 contains 15 residues. The CDR3 spells CASSPRTGTNEKLFF. CDR3 sequence (DNA): TGTGCCAGCTCACCGCGGACAGGGACTAATGAAAAACTGTTTTTT.

The chain has TRBV9 and TRBJ1-3; D gene uncertain. V gave up 0 bases and J gave up 6 bases, with 13 bases separating them. Germline-derived CDR1 and CDR2 are SGDLS and YYNGEE. The CDR3 loop spans 15 amino acids. CDR3: CASSVGTHPQNTIYF. CDR3 coding DNA: TGTGCCAGCAGCGTAGGTACACACCCTCAAAACACCATATATTTT.

The genes are TRBV4-3 and TRBJ1-2; D unclear. Germline lookup yields CDR1 LGHNA and CDR2 YSLEER. CDR3 length: 15 residues. Trimming stripped 0 bases from V and 0 bases from J, with 8 bases between. Here the CDR3 DNA reads TGCGCCAGCAGCCAAGAACATGGAGCTAACTATGGCTACACCTTC. This gives the protein CASSQEHGANYGYTF.

This chain uses TRBV5-1 with TRBJ2-5; 11 bases line up with TRBD1. V was pared by 4 bases and J by 4 bases, with 9 bases of the junction left unmatched. The CDR3 loop spans 16 amino acids. Germline CDR1 and CDR2: SGHRS and YFSETQ. CDR3 protein: CASSQGTGGSGETQYF. The CDR3 nucleotides read TGCGCCAGCAGCCAAGGGACAGGGGGAAGCGGAGAGACCCAGTACTTC.

The V gene is TRBV27, the J gene TRBJ1-1; D not resolved. V lost 7 bases to trimming and J lost 5 bases, with 17 bases between them. The CDR3 contains 14 residues. Per the germline V gene, CDR1 is MNHEY and CDR2 is SMNVEV (reference sequence). For the CDR3, the DNA is TGTGCCAGCAAAAATGCGGGCCCGGAAACTGAAGCTTTCTTT. Translating it yields CASKNAGPETEAFF.

This clone came up once. CDR3 in DNA: TGTGCCAGCGCCCAAGGGCGGGGGGGCTCCTACGAGCAGTACTTC. This translates into CASAQGRGGSYEQYF. V and J are TRBV6-5 and TRBJ2-7, with TRBD2 matching over 9 bases. CDR3 length: 15 residues. The germline V gene has CDR1 MNHEY and CDR2 SVGAGI. V shed 8 bases and J 0 bases; nucleotides not matched to a gene: 8.

This clone was detected ten times or more. This chain links TRBV13 with TRBJ1-5; no clear D gene. Between the trimmed V and J ends, which lost 0 bases and 6 bases, there was a span of 9 bases. This CDR3 contains 14 residues. Looked up from germline, CDR1 is PRHDT and CDR2 is FYEKMQ (reference sequence). CDR3: CASSLGNPGQPQHF. CDR3 nucleotide sequence: TGTGCCAGCAGCTTAGGAAATCCGGGTCAGCCCCAGCATTTT.

J is TRBJ1-1 and V is TRBV10-3; D might be TRBD1 (6 bases). The CDR3 runs 12 residues. CDR1 and CDR2 (germline): ENHRY, SYGVKD. V was cut by 5 bases and J by 3 bases, with 7 bases left in between. In DNA form, the CDR3 reads TGTGCCATCAGTCAGGGGTACACTGAAGCTTTCTTT. Translating it yields CAISQGYTEAFF.

In this sample, this clone turned up a few times. This chain joins TRBV6-1 and TRBJ2-1; 8 positions agree with TRBD2. The CDR3 runs 17 residues. V dropped 4 bases and J dropped 8; count of bases not matched to a gene: 16. CDR1 is MNHNS and CDR2 is SASEGT in the germline V gene. CDR3 DNA sequence: TGTGCCAGCAGTGGAGGAAGCGGGGGCCGTCCCCGGGATGAGCAGTTCTTC. Its translation is CASSGGSGGRPRDEQFF.

J is TRBJ2-2 and V is TRBV30; tentatively, D is TRBD2 (6 bases). The V end was cut by 4 bases, the J end by 4 bases, with 16 bases between. Germline assignment: CDR1 GTSNPN and CDR2 SVGIG (reference sequence). The CDR3 spans 15 residues. Written as DNA, the CDR3 is TGTGCCTGGACGGGACTGACCCTTGGCACCGGGGAGCTGTTTTTT. It specifies CAWTGLTLGTGELFF. Full variable domain (missing parts from reference TRBV30 and TRBJ2-2): SQTIHQWPATLVQPVGSPLSLECTVEGTSNPNLYWYRQAAGRGLQLLFYSVGIGQISSEVPQNLSASRPQDRQFILSSKKLLLSDSGFYLCAWTGLTLGTGELFFGEGSRLTVL.

The chain recombines TRBV27 with TRBJ2-3, with D uncertain. Germline V gene data show CDR1 as MNHEY and CDR2 as SMNVEV (reference sequence). This CDR3 comprises 13 residues. The V end lost 2 bases, the J end lost 0 bases, and 3 bases lay between the germline ends. CDR3 loop: CASSLGSTDTQYF. CDR3 DNA: TGTGCCAGCAGTTTAGGCAGCACAGATACGCAGTATTTT.

This chain joins TRBV4-1 and TRBJ1-1; 8 bases align to TRBD1. The germline gives CDR1 MGHRA, CDR2 YSYEKL. The CDR3 runs to 16 residues. The V and J ends lost 0 bases and 4 bases, in that order; junction bases with no gene match: 7. The CDR3 sequence: CASSQDSNRGATEAFF. DNA for the CDR3: TGCGCCAGCAGCCAAGATAGCAACAGGGGGGCCACTGAAGCTTTCTTT.

The CDR3: CASSPLGQAIIEAFF. DNA for the CDR3: TGTGCCAGCTCACCACTTGGGCAGGCGATAATTGAAGCTTTCTTT. The V call is TRBV18, the J call TRBJ1-1; D is unclear. The CDR3 contains 15 residues. Trimming took 1 base from V and 7 from J, leaving 16 bases between them. Per the germline V gene, CDR1 is KGHSH and CDR2 is LQKENI.

The chain recombines TRBV2 with TRBJ1-2, with D possibly matching TRBD1 (6 bases). V dropped 6 bases and J dropped 4 bases, with 15 bases sitting between them. The CDR3 contains 14 residues. Per the germline V gene, CDR1 is SNHLY and CDR2 is FYNNEI. CDR3 nucleotides: TGTGCCAGCAGAACCGTTGACAGGCTCTATGGCTACACCTTC. Translating it yields CASRTVDRLYGYTF.

This clone was recorded a few times. V usage is TRBV12-3 or TRBV12-4 and J usage is TRBJ1-1; a weak D match, TRBD1 (5 bases). There are 13 residues in the CDR3. Trimming took 7 bases from V and 4 from J, leaving 13 bases between them. CDR3 amino acids: CASTRTGVTEAFF. The CDR3 DNA reads TGTGCCAGCACCCGCACGGGGGTCACTGAAGCTTTCTTT.

The genes are TRBV3-1 (or the pseudogene TRBV3-2) and TRBJ1-2, with D possibly being TRBD1 (5 bases). The CDR3 spans 14 residues. V lost 0 bases, J lost 4 bases, and 9 bases lay in between. The germline V gene encodes CDR1 LGHDT and CDR2 YNNKEL (reference sequence). The CDR3: CASSQDRVSYGYTF. The CDR3 DNA reads as TGTGCCAGCAGCCAAGACAGGGTTTCCTATGGCTACACCTTC.

This clone was seen a handful of times. The chain carries TRBV4-1 and TRBJ1-1, with unresolved D. Germline V gives CDR1 MGHRA, CDR2 YSYEKL. The CDR3 has 13 amino acids. V lost 2 bases, J lost 5 bases, and 9 bases lay in between. CDR3 region: CASSQIVRTEAFF. CDR3 nucleotide sequence: TGCGCCAGCAGCCAAATAGTGCGAACTGAAGCTTTCTTT.

The CDR3 nucleotides are TGCGCCAGCAGCCAAGGGGGGACAAGGATTGGCTACACCTTC. Protein product: CASSQGGTRIGYTF. V and J are TRBV4-1 and TRBJ1-2; D is possibly TRBD1 (6 bases). Between the trimmed V and J ends, which lost 1 base and 7 bases, there was a span of 13 bases. Germline V gene sequence: CDR1 MGHRA, CDR2 YSYEKL. This CDR3 spans 14 amino acids.

The V call is TRBV3-1 (or the pseudogene TRBV3-2), the J call TRBJ1-1; maybe TRBD1 (6 bases). The CDR3 length is 14 residues. V was clipped by 8 bases and J by 1 base, with 14 bases between them. Germline loops: CDR1 LGHDT, CDR2 YNNKEL (reference sequence). The CDR3 DNA reads as TGTGCCAGCGCGGGGGGCAGGGCGAACACTGAAGCTTTCTTT. The encoded protein is CASAGGRANTEAFF.

The J gene is TRBJ1-1, the V gene TRBV5-5; no firm D call. The CDR3 covers 13 residues. CDR1 SGHKS and CDR2 YYEKEE come from the germline V gene (reference sequence). Deletions cut 6 bases from V and 1 base from J, with 10 bases between. The CDR3 spells CASTGVGNTEAFF. Here the CDR3 DNA reads TGTGCCAGCACCGGGGTGGGGAACACTGAAGCTTTCTTT.